The 19 T cell receptor beta chains in this list originate from one sample, sequenced in a study of cytomegalovirus exposure and HLA in healthy donors (TCRdb year 2017). Library preparation employed the immunoSEQ multiplex PCR assay. The multiplex PCR relied on a mix of 60 forward primers for TCR Vbeta segments and 13 reverse primers for TCR Jbeta segments. Sourced from immuneACCESS, this table was stored by TCRdb with only in-frame sequences that have V and J called. A share of the clones is absent; for the studies checked, an unresolved V gene accounts for under half, and the remainder has no known explanation. The sample contains about 180,000 clones, approximately 80% of them found a single time. The ten top clones hold 1.3% of the sample. Sequenced: PBMCs. These receptors originate from a man aged 25-45 years in good health and CMV-seronegative.

The chain links TRBV14 to TRBJ2-5; D ambiguous. This CDR3 region has 15 residues. CDR1 and CDR2 (germline): SGHDN, FVKESK. V lost 2 bases and J lost 4, with 14 bases in between. The CDR3 DNA sequence: TGTGCCAGCAGCCAACTTGTTTCTAATAGAGAGACCCAGTACTTC. Encoded protein: CASSQLVSNRETQYF.

The chain joins TRBV4-3 to TRBJ2-2, with TRBD1 as a possible D gene (5 bases). The CDR3 spans 15 residues. Germline CDR1 LGHNA, CDR2 YSLEER. V lost 0 bases to trimming and J lost 7 bases, with 12 bases between them. In DNA, the CDR3 is TGCGCCAGCAGCCAAGATAGCAGGGTTGGCGGGGAGCTGTTTTTT. Amino acid sequence: CASSQDSRVGGELFF.

The J gene is TRBJ2-7, the V gene TRBV28, with 7 bases fitting TRBD1. CDR1 is MDHEN, CDR2 SYDVKM, per germline. The V and J ends lost 5 bases and 2 bases, in that order; junction bases with no gene match: 9. CDR3 length equals 15 residues. CDR3 region: CASSLPPGTAYEQYF. The CDR3 DNA sequence: TGTGCCAGCAGTCTACCGCCCGGGACAGCCTACGAGCAGTACTTC.

This rearrangement joins TRBV29-1 to TRBJ2-5, with 8 bases identical to TRBD2. The V gene end was trimmed by 3 bases and the J gene end by 5 bases; junction bases not matched to a gene: 11. Germline V gene data show CDR1 as SQVTM and CDR2 as ANQGSEA. The CDR3 extends over 15 amino acids. CDR3 amino acids: CSVDSSGGPQETQYF. DNA for the CDR3: TGCAGCGTTGATTCCAGCGGGGGCCCCCAGGAGACCCAGTACTTC. The complete variable domain, with remaining parts taken from reference TRBV29-1 and TRBJ2-5, reads SAVISQKPSRDICQRGTSLTIQCQVDSQVTMMFWYRQQPGQSLTLIATANQGSEATYESGFVIDKFPISRPNLTFSTLTVSNMSPEDSSIYLCSVDSSGGPQETQYFGPGTRLLVL.

The gene calls are TRBV6-6 and TRBJ2-5, with 9 bases fitting TRBD1. Germline-derived CDR1 and CDR2 are MNHNY and SVGAGI (reference sequence). V lost 6 bases, J lost 3 bases, and 8 bases stayed unmatched. This CDR3 contains 15 residues. In nucleotides, the CDR3 is TGTGCCAGCAGGTTGGTGGACAGGGGAAAAGAGACCCAGTACTTC. Its translation: CASRLVDRGKETQYF.

The V gene is TRBV4-3, the J gene TRBJ2-3; the match to TRBD2 covers 7 bases. Germline CDR1 LGHNA, CDR2 YSLEER. V lost 0 bases to trimming and J lost 1 base; unmatched junction nucleotides: 7. The CDR3 has 17 residues. The CDR3 nucleotides are TGCGCCAGCAGCCAAGATTATGGGGCGGGGGGCACAGATACGCAGTATTTT. Its protein is CASSQDYGAGGTDTQYF.

The V and J genes are TRBV11-3 and TRBJ2-1, with 7 bases aligning to TRBD1. The CDR3 totals 15 residues. Germline loops: CDR1 SGHNT, CDR2 YENEEA. Trimming at V came to 4 bases and at J to 0 bases, leaving 3 bases not matched to a gene. The CDR3 DNA sequence: TGTGCCAGCAGCTCGACAGGGAGCTCCTACAATGAGCAGTTCTTC. Amino acid sequence: CASSSTGSSYNEQFF.

This CDR3 reads CASSPTRDTYKKLFF. In DNA form, the CDR3 reads TGCGCCAGCAGTCCTACTAGGGACACATACAAAAAACTGTTTTTT. The chain couples TRBV4-3 to TRBJ1-4, with D perhaps TRBD1 (6 bases). Per germline, CDR1 LGHNA and CDR2 YSLEER. This CDR3 comprises 15 residues. The ends were cut back, 6 bases at V and 9 bases at J, with 20 bases in the middle.

The chain links TRBV6-6 to TRBJ2-7, with a weak D call TRBD1 (6 bases). The germline CDR1 and CDR2 sequences are MNHNY and SVGAGI (reference sequence). V gave up 7 bases and J gave up 6 bases, with 13 bases separating them. The CDR3 contains 12 residues. CDR3 bases: TGTGCCAGCACCAACAGGGCCGGCGAGCAGTACTTC. It translates to CASTNRAGEQYF.

The genes are TRBV10-2 and TRBJ2-5; D gene uncertain. The germline CDR1 and CDR2 sequences are WSHSY and SAAADI. V lost 4 bases and J lost 5, with 11 bases in between. This CDR3 has 13 residues. DNA for the CDR3: TGCGCCAGCAGTGGATCTAGGCCCGAGACCCAGTACTTC. It encodes CASSGSRPETQYF.

The rearrangement links TRBV5-1 to TRBJ1-1; D is perhaps TRBD1 (6 bases). The CDR3 extends over 14 amino acids. V dropped 4 bases and J dropped 2 bases, with 12 bases sitting between them. Germline CDR1 and CDR2: SGHRS and YFSETQ. The CDR3 nucleotides are TGCGCCAGCAGCATAGACAGGACAAACACTGAAGCTTTCTTT. Protein product: CASSIDRTNTEAFF.

J is TRBJ2-3 and V is TRBV9; 10 positions match TRBD2. J was trimmed by 4 bases and V by 4 bases; bases with no gene match: 9. Looked up from germline, CDR1 is SGDLS and CDR2 is YYNGEE. There are 16 residues in the CDR3. CDR3 residues: CASSSRTSGASDTQYF. In DNA, the CDR3 is TGTGCCAGCAGCTCGAGGACTAGCGGAGCCTCAGATACGCAGTATTTT.

The chain has TRBV5-1 and TRBJ2-7, with 11 bases matching TRBD2. The germline CDR1 and CDR2 sequences are SGHRS and YFSETQ. V lost 2 bases, J lost 6 bases, and 4 bases stayed unmatched. The CDR3 has 14 amino acids. For the CDR3, the DNA is TGCGCCAGCAGCTTAGAGCTAGCGGGAGGCGAGCAGTACTTC. Translation: CASSLELAGGEQYF.

This clone was detected only once. Here the CDR3 reads CASGPAYGTSVTRGEQYF. The CDR3 coding sequence is TGTGCCAGCGGACCAGCCTACGGGACTAGCGTCACCCGGGGCGAGCAGTACTTC. V usage is TRBV21-1 and J usage is TRBJ2-7; the listed D gene, TRBD2, was not tested against the DNA. TRBV21-1 is given as a pseudogene. The CDR3 is 18 amino acids.

With regard to this clone: The sample contains more than one DNA sequence encoding this CDR3. V usage is TRBV6-5 and J usage is TRBJ1-3, with D hard to call. The CDR3 has 15 amino acids. Germline V gives CDR1 MNHEY, CDR2 SVGAGI. V lost 0 bases to trimming and J lost 0 bases, with 6 bases between them. CDR3 DNA sequence: TGTGCCAGCAGTTACTCCCGCGACTCTGGAAACACCATATATTTT. It yields the protein CASSYSRDSGNTIYF.

The chain is built from TRBV25-1 and TRBJ2-7; D may be TRBD2 (6 bases). The CDR3 totals 15 residues. CDR1 and CDR2 from the germline V gene are MGHDK and SYGVNS. Trimming shortened V by 7 bases and J by 4 bases, and 20 bases separated the two germline ends. The CDR3 nucleotides read TGTGCCAGCAAACCCCGTGGAGGGATTAATTACGAGCAGTACTTC. It specifies CASKPRGGINYEQYF.

J is TRBJ1-1 and V is TRBV4-1; TRBD1 agrees at 8 bases. CDR1 is MGHRA and CDR2 is YSYEKL in the germline V gene. J lost 1 base, V lost 4 bases, and 2 bases had no gene match. CDR3 length equals 14 residues. In DNA, the CDR3 is TGCGCCAGCAGCCTCGGACAGGGGAACACTGAAGCTTTCTTT. This gives the protein CASSLGQGNTEAFF.

The chain joins TRBV5-6 to TRBJ2-7; the D is unclear. V dropped 4 bases and J dropped 5 bases, with 13 bases sitting between them. The CDR3 sequence is 13 residues long. Germline V gene data show CDR1 as SGHDT and CDR2 as YYEEEE. This CDR3 reads CASSLVNRDEQYF. The CDR3 coding sequence is TGTGCCAGCAGCCTGGTCAACCGGGACGAGCAGTACTTC. The whole variable domain, remainder taken from reference TRBV5-6 and TRBJ2-7, is DAGVTQSPTHLIKTRGQQVTLRCSPKSGHDTVSWYQQALGQGPQFIFQYYEEEERQRGNFPDRFSGHQFPNYSSELNVNALLLGDSALYLCASSLVNRDEQYFGPGTRLTVT.

The chain joins TRBV18 to TRBJ1-5; a possible D gene is TRBD1 (6 bases). The V and J ends lost 4 bases and 7 bases respectively, with 11 bases between them. Germline V gene data show CDR1 as KGHSH and CDR2 as LQKENI. The CDR3 runs 13 residues. The CDR3 bases are TGTGCCAGCTCACGGACAGCTGACCAGCCCCAGCATTTT. Its translation is CASSRTADQPQHF. Based on the CDR3 plus reference TRBV18 and TRBJ1-5, the full variable domain is NAGVMQNPRHLVRRRGQEARLRCSPMKGHSHVYWYRQLPEEGLKFMVYLQKENIIDESGMPKERFSAEFPKEGPSILRIQQVVRGDSAAYFCASSRTADQPQHFGDGTRLSIL.